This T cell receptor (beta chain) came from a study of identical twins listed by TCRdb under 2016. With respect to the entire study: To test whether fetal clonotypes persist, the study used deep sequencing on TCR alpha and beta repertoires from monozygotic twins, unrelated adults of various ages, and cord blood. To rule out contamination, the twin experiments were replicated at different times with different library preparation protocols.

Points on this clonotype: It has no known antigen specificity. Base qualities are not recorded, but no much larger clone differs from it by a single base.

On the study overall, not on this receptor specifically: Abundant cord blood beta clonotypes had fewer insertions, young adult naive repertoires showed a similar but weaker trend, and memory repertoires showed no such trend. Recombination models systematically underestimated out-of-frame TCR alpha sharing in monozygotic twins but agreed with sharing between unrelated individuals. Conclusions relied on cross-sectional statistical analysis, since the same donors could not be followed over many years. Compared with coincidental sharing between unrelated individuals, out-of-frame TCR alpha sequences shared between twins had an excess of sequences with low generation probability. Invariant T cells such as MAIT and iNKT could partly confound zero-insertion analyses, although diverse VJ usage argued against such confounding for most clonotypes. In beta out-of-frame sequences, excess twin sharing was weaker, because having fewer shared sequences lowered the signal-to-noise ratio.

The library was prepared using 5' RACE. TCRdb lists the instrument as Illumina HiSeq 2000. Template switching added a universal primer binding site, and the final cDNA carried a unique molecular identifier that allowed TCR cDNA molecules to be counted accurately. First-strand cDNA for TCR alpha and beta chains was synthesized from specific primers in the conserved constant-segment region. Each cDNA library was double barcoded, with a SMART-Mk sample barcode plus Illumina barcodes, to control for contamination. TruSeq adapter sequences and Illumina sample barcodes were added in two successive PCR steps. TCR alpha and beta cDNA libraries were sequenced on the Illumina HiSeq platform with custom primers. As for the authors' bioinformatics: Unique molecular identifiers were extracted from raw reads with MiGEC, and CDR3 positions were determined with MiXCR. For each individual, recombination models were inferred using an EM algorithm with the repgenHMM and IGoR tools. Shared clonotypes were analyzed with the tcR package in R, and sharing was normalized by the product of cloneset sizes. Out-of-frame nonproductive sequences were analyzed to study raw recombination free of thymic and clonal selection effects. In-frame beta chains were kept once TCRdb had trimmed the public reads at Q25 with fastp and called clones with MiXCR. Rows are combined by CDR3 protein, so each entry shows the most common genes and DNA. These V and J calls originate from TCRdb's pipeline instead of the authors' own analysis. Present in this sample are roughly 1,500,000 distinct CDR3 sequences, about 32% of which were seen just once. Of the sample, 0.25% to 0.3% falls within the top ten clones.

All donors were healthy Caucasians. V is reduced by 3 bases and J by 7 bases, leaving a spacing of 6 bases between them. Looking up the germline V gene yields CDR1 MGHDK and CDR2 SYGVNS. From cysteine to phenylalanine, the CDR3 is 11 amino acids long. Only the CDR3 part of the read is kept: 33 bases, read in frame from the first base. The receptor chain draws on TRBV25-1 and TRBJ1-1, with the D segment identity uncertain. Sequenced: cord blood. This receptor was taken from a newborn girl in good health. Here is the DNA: TGTGCCAGCAGTGACGGATTTGAAGCTTTCTTT. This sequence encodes CASSDGFEAFF.